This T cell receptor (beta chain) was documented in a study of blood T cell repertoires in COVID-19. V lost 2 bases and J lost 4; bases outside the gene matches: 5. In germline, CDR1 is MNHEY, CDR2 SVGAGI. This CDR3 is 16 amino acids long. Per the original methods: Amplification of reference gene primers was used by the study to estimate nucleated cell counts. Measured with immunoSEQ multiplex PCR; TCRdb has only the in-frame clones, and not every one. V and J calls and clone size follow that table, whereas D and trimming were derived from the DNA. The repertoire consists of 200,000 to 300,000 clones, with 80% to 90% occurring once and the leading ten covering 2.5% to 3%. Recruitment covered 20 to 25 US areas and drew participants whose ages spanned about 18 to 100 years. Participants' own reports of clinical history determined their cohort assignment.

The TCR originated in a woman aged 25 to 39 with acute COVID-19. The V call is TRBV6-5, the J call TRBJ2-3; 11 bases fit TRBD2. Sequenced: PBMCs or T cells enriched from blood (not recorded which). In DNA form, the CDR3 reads TGTGCCAGCAGTTACGGTAGCGGGGGGGCAGCAGATACGCAGTATTTT. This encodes CASSYGSGGAADTQYF.